This section outlines one T cell receptor (beta chain) sequence together with its context. The target antigen is unknown. These data are taken from a study of cytomegalovirus exposure and HLA in healthy donors. Vbeta (60) and Jbeta (13) primers were used in the PCR. This table comes from immunoSEQ multiplex PCR, and its TCRdb copy is limited to in-frame clones, with some not included. Its clone listing holds 100,000 to 150,000 clones. Study findings and constraints: Some highly shared sequence variants likely arose as a pipeline artifact. An analysis done earlier found most TCR beta V segments productive about 87% or about 30% of the time. Despite most TCR sequences being rare, some public TCRs occurred in many donors.

Germline V gene data show CDR1 as LNHNV and CDR2 as YYDKDF (reference sequence). The CDR3 sequence is 17 residues long. The sequenced sample consisted of PBMCs. This receptor was identified in a woman aged 40 to 50 in good health and CMV-seropositive. V gene TRBV15 combines with J gene TRBJ2-5, with D possibly being TRBD2 (7 bases). The J call may be wrong; the DNA end is better matched by TRBJ2-7. The CDR3 nucleotides read TGTGCCACCAGCAGAGATAAGGGGGGACTACCTAAATACGAGCAGTACTTC. This sequence encodes CATSRDKGGLPKYEQYF.